This TCR beta chain was profiled in a study of blood T cell dynamics during melanoma immunotherapy. The CDR3 totals 16 residues. V lost 2 bases and J lost 0, with 13 bases in between. Germline CDR1 is SGHVS and CDR2 is FQNEAQ. Time point given: pre-treatment baseline. Samples come from before therapy and from week 3 after the first blockade cycle. The protocol was immunoSEQ multiplex PCR, while the TCRdb copy is restricted to in-frame clones and leaves out a portion. The table lists 6,500 to 7,000 clones, roughly 84% of them singletons, with under 45% in the top ten. The J gene is TRBJ1-1, the V gene TRBV7-8, with D possibly being TRBD1 (5 bases). This sequence originates from a human donor with melanoma. Some clones in this sample may be carry-over from other donors' samples. The sample consisted of blood, taken from a patient treated with checkpoint blockade. CDR3 sequence: CASSLNIRVVNTEAFF. The CDR3, as DNA: TGTGCCAGCAGCTTAAATATCAGGGTGGTGAACACTGAAGCTTTCTTT.